Included here is one T cell receptor (beta chain) sequence, with context. As yet, its antigen is unknown. The CDR3 has 14 amino acids. Trimming cost V 0 bases and J 7 bases, with 12 bases left between them. Per germline, CDR1 SEHNR and CDR2 FQNEAQ (reference sequence). The data were obtained in a study of long-term antiretroviral therapy in people with HIV. At survey level, the immunoSEQ assay was run in its v3.0 version. Sequenced by immunoSEQ multiplex PCR; TCRdb stores in-frame clones only, minus some. The top ten clones hold around 3.3% of a sample with some 19,000 clones, 87% of them seen once. General study results and limits: An increase in diversity followed ART, yet levels stayed below transplant donor controls. Clones expanded before ART dominated the repertoire at all time points.

The study drew at least one pre-ART and at least two post-ART PBMC samples from every donor. DNA was extracted from approximately 0.95-9.8 million thawed cryopreserved PBMC. The genes are TRBV7-9 and TRBJ1-2, with D tentatively TRBD1 (5 bases). The source is a woman aged 50 to 60 with HIV. The specimen comprised unsorted PBMCs, sampled about 2.7 years after starting antiretroviral therapy. CDR3 sequence (DNA): TGTGCCAGCAGCTTAGCGGCAGGGACGGTTGGCTACACCTTC. It translates to CASSLAAGTVGYTF.